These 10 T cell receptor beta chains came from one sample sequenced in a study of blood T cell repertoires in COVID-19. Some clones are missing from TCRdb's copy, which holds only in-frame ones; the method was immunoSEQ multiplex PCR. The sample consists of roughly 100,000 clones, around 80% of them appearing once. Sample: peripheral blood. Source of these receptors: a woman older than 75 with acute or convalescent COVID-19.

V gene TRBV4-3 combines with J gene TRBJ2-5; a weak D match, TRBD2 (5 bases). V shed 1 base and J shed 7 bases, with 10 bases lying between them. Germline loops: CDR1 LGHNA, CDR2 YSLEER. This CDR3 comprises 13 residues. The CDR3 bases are TGCGCCAGCAGCCAAGCCTATGGAGGGACCCAGTACTTC. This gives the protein CASSQAYGGTQYF.

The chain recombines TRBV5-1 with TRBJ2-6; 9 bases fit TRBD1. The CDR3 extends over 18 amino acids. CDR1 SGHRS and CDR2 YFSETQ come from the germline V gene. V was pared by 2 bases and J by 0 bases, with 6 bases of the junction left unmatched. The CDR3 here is CASSLATGGFSGANVLTF. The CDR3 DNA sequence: TGCGCCAGCAGCTTAGCGACAGGGGGTTTCTCTGGGGCCAACGTCCTGACTTTC.

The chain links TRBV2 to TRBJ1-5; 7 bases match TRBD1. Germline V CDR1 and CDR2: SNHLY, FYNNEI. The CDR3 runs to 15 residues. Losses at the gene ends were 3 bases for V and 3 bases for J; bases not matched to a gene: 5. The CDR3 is CASSDQGQINQPQHF. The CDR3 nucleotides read TGTGCCAGCAGTGATCAGGGACAGATCAATCAGCCCCAGCATTTT.

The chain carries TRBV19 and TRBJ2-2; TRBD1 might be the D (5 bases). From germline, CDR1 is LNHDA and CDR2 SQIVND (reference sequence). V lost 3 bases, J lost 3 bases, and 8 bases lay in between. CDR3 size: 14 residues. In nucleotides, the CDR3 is TGTGCCAGTAGTATGGCAGGGTACACCGGGGAGCTGTTTTTT. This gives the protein CASSMAGYTGELFF.

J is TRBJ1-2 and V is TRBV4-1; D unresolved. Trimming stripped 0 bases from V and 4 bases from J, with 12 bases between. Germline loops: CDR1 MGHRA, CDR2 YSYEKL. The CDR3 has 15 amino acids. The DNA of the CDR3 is TGCGCCAGCAGCCAAGAGGAAAGCGGACCCTATGGCTACACCTTC. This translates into CASSQEESGPYGYTF.

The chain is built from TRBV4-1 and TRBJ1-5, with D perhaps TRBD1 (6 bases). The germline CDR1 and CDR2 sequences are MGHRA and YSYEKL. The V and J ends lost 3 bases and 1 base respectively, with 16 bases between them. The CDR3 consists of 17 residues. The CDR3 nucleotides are TGCGCCAGCAGCCAGGGCAGGGGTTTCGGGAGCAATCAGCCCCAGCATTTT. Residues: CASSQGRGFGSNQPQHF.

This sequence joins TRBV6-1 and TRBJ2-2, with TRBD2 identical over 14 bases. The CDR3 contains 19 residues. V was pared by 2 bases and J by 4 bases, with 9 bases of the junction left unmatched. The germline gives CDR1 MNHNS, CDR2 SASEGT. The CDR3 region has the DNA TGTGCCAGCAGTGAACCTTACATTGGACTAGCGGGAGGCACCGGGGAGCTGTTTTTT. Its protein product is CASSEPYIGLAGGTGELFF.

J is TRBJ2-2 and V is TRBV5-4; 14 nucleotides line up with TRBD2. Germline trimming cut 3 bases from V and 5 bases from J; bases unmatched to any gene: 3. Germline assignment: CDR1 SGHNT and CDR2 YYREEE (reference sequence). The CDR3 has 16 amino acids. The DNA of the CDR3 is TGTGCCAGCAGCTCTGGACTAGCGGGAGGAACCGGGGAGCTGTTTTTT. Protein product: CASSSGLAGGTGELFF.

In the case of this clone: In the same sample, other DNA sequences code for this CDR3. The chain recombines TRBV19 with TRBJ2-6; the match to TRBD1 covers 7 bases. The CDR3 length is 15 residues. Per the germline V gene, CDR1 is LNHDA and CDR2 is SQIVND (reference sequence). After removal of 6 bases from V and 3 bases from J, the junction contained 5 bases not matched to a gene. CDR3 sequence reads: CASRRQGYGANVLTF. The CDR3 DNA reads TGTGCCAGTAGGAGACAGGGTTATGGGGCCAACGTCCTGACTTTC.

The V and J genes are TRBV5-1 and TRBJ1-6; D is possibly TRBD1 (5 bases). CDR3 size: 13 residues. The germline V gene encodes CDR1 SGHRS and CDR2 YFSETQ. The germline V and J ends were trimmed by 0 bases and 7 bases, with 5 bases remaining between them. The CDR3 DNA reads TGCGCCAGCAGCTTGGCAGGGAATTCACCCCTCCACTTT. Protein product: CASSLAGNSPLHF.